The 10 T cell receptor beta chains below all came from one sample that was sequenced in a study of cytomegalovirus exposure and HLA in healthy donors. The PCR used 60 Vbeta and 13 Jbeta primers. Assay used: immunoSEQ multiplex PCR; TCRdb lists only in-frame clones, some missing. The table includes about 150,000 clones, around 57% detected once. Sequencing used PBMCs. These TCRs come from a male donor in good health and CMV-seronegative.

The chain joins TRBV6-5 to TRBJ2-2; D call uncertain. There are 12 residues in the CDR3. V lost 2 bases to trimming and J lost 7 bases, with 5 bases between them. The germline V gene has CDR1 MNHEY and CDR2 SVGAGI. The DNA for the CDR3 is TGTGCCAGCAGTTACGGTAGCGGGGAGCTGTTTTTT. As protein: CASSYGSGELFF.

Only one count was recorded for this clone. This sample also contains other DNA sequences that code for the same CDR3. The chain uses TRBV28 and TRBJ2-7, with TRBD1 matching over 7 bases. The CDR3 is made up of 12 amino acids. Germline V gene lookup returns CDR1 MDHEN and CDR2 SYDVKM. Trimming took 6 bases from V and 4 from J; bases not matched to a gene: 3. CDR3 coding DNA: TGTGCCAGCAGCTTACAGGGGTACGAGCAGTACTTC. Translating it yields CASSLQGYEQYF. The variable domain in full, completed from reference TRBV28 and TRBJ2-7, reads DVKVTQSSRYLVKRTGEKVFLECVQDMDHENMFWYRQDPGLGLRLIYFSYDVKMKEKGDIPEGYSVSREKKERFSLILESASTNQTSMYLCASSLQGYEQYFGPGTRLTVT.

V gene TRBV7-3 combines with J gene TRBJ2-2, with TRBD2 matching 12 bases. CDR1 is SGHTA, CDR2 FQGTGA, per germline. CDR3 size: 17 residues. Trimming at V came to 5 bases and at J to 6 bases, leaving 10 bases not matched to a gene. The CDR3 sequence: CASSPQPLAGGPGELFF. The CDR3 DNA reads TGTGCCAGCAGCCCGCAACCTCTAGCGGGGGGGCCCGGGGAGCTGTTTTTT.

This clone appeared once. The chain has TRBV7-9 and TRBJ2-7, with 10 bases fitting TRBD1. With 5 bases clipped from V and 3 bases from J, the junction kept 4 bases outside the gene matches. Per germline, CDR1 SEHNR and CDR2 FQNEAQ (reference sequence). The CDR3 runs to 14 residues. In DNA form, the CDR3 reads TGTGCCAGCAGCCTCCGGGACAGGGGCTACGAGCAGTACTTC. It translates to CASSLRDRGYEQYF. Based on the CDR3 plus reference TRBV7-9 and TRBJ2-7, the full variable domain is DTGVSQNPRHKITKRGQNVTFRCDPISEHNRLYWYRQTLGQGPEFLTYFQNEAQLEKSRLLSDRFSAERPKGSFSTLEIQRTEQGDSAMYLCASSLRDRGYEQYFGPGTRLTVT.

The rearrangement links TRBV7-9 to TRBJ1-2; 7 bases are shared with TRBD1. The CDR3 length is 13 residues. The ends lost 6 bases at V and 8 bases at J; junction bases unmatched: 9. Germline-derived CDR1 and CDR2 are SEHNR and FQNEAQ (reference sequence). The CDR3 DNA reads TGTGCCAGCAGAGAAGACAGGGTACGAGGCTACACCTTC. Protein product: CASREDRVRGYTF.

The rearrangement links TRBV29-1 to TRBJ2-5, with 8 bases matching TRBD1. Matching the DNA end better, TRBJ2-7 makes the J call doubtful. CDR1 SQVTM and CDR2 ANQGSEA come from the germline V gene. There are 13 residues in the CDR3. CDR3 in amino acids: CSVGQDPSYEQYF. The CDR3 DNA reads TGCAGCGTGGGACAGGACCCCTCCTACGAGCAGTACTTC.

The chain carries TRBV5-6 and TRBJ1-4; D not certain. This CDR3 spans 16 amino acids. V lost 3 bases and J lost 6, with 18 bases in between. Germline V lookup: CDR1 SGHDT, CDR2 YYEEEE. The CDR3 spells CASSWDEGLEYEKLFF. In nucleotides, the CDR3 is TGTGCCAGCAGCTGGGATGAGGGTTTAGAGTATGAAAAACTGTTTTTT.

The V and J genes are TRBV9 and TRBJ1-1; D ambiguous. Per germline, CDR1 SGDLS and CDR2 YYNGEE. The CDR3 sequence is 15 residues long. V shed 0 bases and J shed 0 bases, with 9 bases lying between them. CDR3 DNA sequence: TGTGCCAGCAGCGTAGGGGCAGGCATGAACACTGAAGCTTTCTTT. Amino acid sequence: CASSVGAGMNTEAFF.

The chain couples TRBV27 to TRBJ2-1; D not certain. The germline CDR1 and CDR2 sequences are MNHEY and SMNVEV (reference sequence). V dropped 3 bases and J dropped 6 bases, with 9 bases sitting between them. This CDR3 has 13 residues. The DNA for the CDR3 is TGTGCCAGCAGTTTTGGAGAACTCAATGAGCAGTTCTTC. This translates into CASSFGELNEQFF.

The J gene is TRBJ2-7, the V gene TRBV29-1, with a weak D call TRBD2 (6 bases). Looked up from germline, CDR1 is SQVTM and CDR2 is ANQGSEA. The length of the CDR3 is 13 residues. V lost 4 bases and J lost 6, with 16 bases in between. CDR3 nucleotides: TGCAGCGTTGGAGGGAACCGGGACTCCGAGCAGTACTTC. It codes for CSVGGNRDSEQYF.